The 27 T cell receptor beta chains below were found in one sample sequenced in a study of blood T cell repertoires in COVID-19. The data were produced by immunoSEQ multiplex PCR, yet TCRdb's version contains in-frame clones alone and is incomplete. Among roughly 200,000 clones listed, 80% to 90% were seen once. Sequencing input: PBMCs or T cells enriched from blood (not recorded which). These receptor sequences come from a woman between 45 and 60 years old who had been exposed to COVID-19.

This chain links TRBV11-2 with TRBJ2-3; 8 bases map to TRBD2. V lost 0 bases, J lost 1 base, and 0 bases stayed unmatched. CDR3 length: 15 residues. Germline CDR1 is SGHAT and CDR2 is FQNNGV. The CDR3 loop reads CASSLERGGTDTQYF. The CDR3 bases are TGTGCCAGCAGCTTAGAGCGGGGGGGCACAGATACGCAGTATTTT. The full variable domain, with the rest looked up from reference TRBV11-2 and TRBJ2-3, is EAGVAQSPRYKIIEKRQSVAFWCNPISGHATLYWYQQILGQGPKLLIQFQNNGVVDDSQLPKDRFSAERLKGVDSTLKIQPAKLEDSAVYLCASSLERGGTDTQYFGPGTRLTVL.

As DNA, the CDR3 is TGTGCCAGCAGCAAGGACAGGGGGATCGGAGCTTTCTTT. This codes for CASSKDRGIGAFF. J is TRBJ1-1 and V is TRBV12-3 or TRBV12-4, with 10 bases fitting TRBD1. The CDR3 extends over 13 amino acids. V gave up 6 bases and J gave up 10 bases; unmatched junction bases: 8.

The V call is TRBV5-4, the J call TRBJ2-2; tentative D call: TRBD1 (5 bases). Trimming took 0 bases from V and 0 from J, leaving 15 bases between them. The CDR3 covers 18 residues. The germline V gene encodes CDR1 SGHNT and CDR2 YYREEE (reference sequence). The CDR3 protein is CASSLDLGVNANTGELFF. The CDR3 bases are TGTGCCAGCAGCTTGGATTTAGGGGTCAACGCGAACACCGGGGAGCTGTTTTTT.

This chain uses TRBV5-1 with TRBJ2-3; D is possibly TRBD2 (5 bases). Germline CDR1 is SGHRS and CDR2 is YFSETQ. Between the trimmed V and J ends, which lost 1 base and 2 bases, there was a span of 11 bases. This CDR3 contains 15 residues. This CDR3 reads CASSLSLGATDTQYF. DNA for the CDR3: TGCGCCAGCAGCTTGAGTTTGGGAGCCACAGATACGCAGTATTTT. Combining the CDR3 with reference TRBV5-1 and TRBJ2-3 gives the whole variable domain KAGVTQTPRYLIKTRGQQVTLSCSPISGHRSVSWYQQTPGQGLQFLFEYFSETQRNKGNFPGRFSGRQFSNSRSEMNVSTLELGDSALYLCASSLSLGATDTQYFGPGTRLTVL.

The V call is TRBV16, the J call TRBJ2-7; TRBD1 matches at 8 bases. Losses at the gene ends were 4 bases for V and 0 bases for J; bases not matched to a gene: 5. Germline values: CDR1 KGHSY, CDR2 FQNENV. The CDR3 extends over 15 amino acids. DNA of the CDR3: TGTGCCAGCAGCCCGGGACAGGAAAGCTCCTACGAGCAGTACTTC. Translating gives CASSPGQESSYEQYF.

CDR3 in amino acids: CASSTATGLAGLNEQFF. CDR3 coding DNA: TGTGCCAGTAGTACCGCTACGGGACTAGCGGGGCTCAATGAGCAGTTCTTC. The V and J genes are TRBV19 and TRBJ2-1, with 13 bases matching TRBD2. CDR1 and CDR2 from the germline V gene are LNHDA and SQIVND (reference sequence). The length of the CDR3 is 17 residues. The J segment lost 6 bases and the V segment lost 4 bases, leaving 9 bases of the junction unmatched.

This chain joins TRBV10-3 and TRBJ1-4; no definite D call. The CDR3 contains 15 residues. Germline CDR1 ENHRY, CDR2 SYGVKD. Trimming removed 6 bases from V and 6 bases from J, with 17 bases in between. DNA for the CDR3: TGTGCCATCAGCGAGGGCCCCCCACGGGATGAAAAACTGTTTTTT. As protein: CAISEGPPRDEKLFF.

The chain joins TRBV19 to TRBJ1-5; no clear D. The CDR3 runs 14 residues. Germline V gives CDR1 LNHDA, CDR2 SQIVND (reference sequence). With 5 bases removed from V and 5 bases from J, the gap between germline ends came to 13 bases. The CDR3 nucleotides read TGTGCCAGTAGTGCAGTCGAAGCGTATCAGCCCCAGCATTTT. Residues: CASSAVEAYQPQHF.

The V and J genes are TRBV6-5 and TRBJ1-2; D is perhaps TRBD1 (5 bases). V was trimmed by 11 bases and J by 0 bases, leaving 13 bases between them. CDR1 MNHEY and CDR2 SVGAGI come from the germline V gene. The length of the CDR3 is 13 residues. CDR3 nucleotide sequence: TGTGCCGCTTTGGGGGGATCTAACTATGGCTACACCTTC. It is translated as CAALGGSNYGYTF.

V is TRBV19 and J is TRBJ1-5; D unresolved. V shed 6 bases and J shed 0 bases, with 9 bases lying between them. This CDR3 region has 14 residues. CDR1 is LNHDA and CDR2 is SQIVND in the germline V gene (reference sequence). Here the CDR3 reads CASRSGDSNQPQHF. Written as DNA, the CDR3 is TGTGCCAGTAGGAGTGGAGATAGCAATCAGCCCCAGCATTTT.

This clone was counted between two and nine times. The chain employs TRBV13 and TRBJ1-3, with 7 nucleotides matching TRBD1. J gave up 8 bases and V 5 bases, and 9 bases lay outside the gene matches. Germline CDR1 reads PRHDT; CDR2 reads FYEKMQ (reference sequence). This CDR3 spans 14 amino acids. The CDR3: CASSQLDRVDTIYF. The DNA of the CDR3 is TGTGCCAGCAGCCAACTTGACAGGGTGGACACCATATATTTT.

The CDR3, as DNA: TGCGCCAGCAGCCGGAGCGGCCGGGAGCCACTTGGCTACACCTTC. This gives the protein CASSRSGREPLGYTF. The chain couples TRBV5-1 to TRBJ1-2; D ambiguous. The CDR3 extends over 15 amino acids. Germline CDR1 is SGHRS and CDR2 is YFSETQ. With 4 bases removed from V and 7 bases from J, the gap between germline ends came to 20 bases.

The V call is TRBV7-8, the J call TRBJ1-6; tentative D call: TRBD1 (5 bases). The CDR3 extends over 16 amino acids. Trimming left V 5 bases short and J 10 bases short, with 21 bases between. Germline V lookup: CDR1 SGHVS, CDR2 FQNEAQ. CDR3 loop: CASSPRPLGGASPLHF. DNA for the CDR3: TGTGCCAGCAGCCCACGCCCCCTCGGGGGAGCCTCACCCCTCCACTTT. Based on the CDR3 plus reference TRBV7-8 and TRBJ1-6, the full variable domain is GAGVSQSPRYKVAKRGQDVALRCDPISGHVSLFWYQQALGQGPEFLTYFQNEAQLDKSGLPSDRFFAERPEGSVSTLKIQRTQQEDSAVYLCASSPRPLGGASPLHFGNGTRLTVT.

The chain carries TRBV5-1 and TRBJ2-3; 9 bases map to TRBD1. The CDR3 sequence is 18 residues long. Per the germline V gene, CDR1 is SGHRS and CDR2 is YFSETQ. Unmatched junction bases numbered 17, after V lost 4 bases and J lost 5 bases. The CDR3 sequence: CASSREVPGTGMGDTQYF. CDR3 bases: TGCGCCAGCAGCCGTGAGGTCCCCGGGACAGGGATGGGAGATACGCAGTATTTT.

V gene TRBV5-1 combines with J gene TRBJ2-1, with a tentative D call TRBD1 (6 bases). Deletions cut 6 bases from V and 3 bases from J, with 13 bases between. Germline values: CDR1 SGHRS, CDR2 YFSETQ. CDR3 length equals 14 residues. For the CDR3, the DNA is TGCGCCAGCAACCAGGGGATGGGCTACAATGAGCAGTTCTTC. Translated: CASNQGMGYNEQFF. The full variable domain, rest sourced from reference TRBV5-1 and TRBJ2-1, is KAGVTQTPRYLIKTRGQQVTLSCSPISGHRSVSWYQQTPGQGLQFLFEYFSETQRNKGNFPGRFSGRQFSNSRSEMNVSTLELGDSALYLCASNQGMGYNEQFFGPGTRLTVL.

This chain uses TRBV5-1 with TRBJ1-1, with D possibly matching TRBD1 (6 bases). The CDR3 runs 16 residues. Germline CDR1 SGHRS, CDR2 YFSETQ. Trimming left V 0 bases short and J 0 bases short, with 12 bases between. CDR3 bases: TGCGCCAGCAGCTTGGCTAGGACAGAAATGAACACTGAAGCTTTCTTT. This codes for CASSLARTEMNTEAFF. The complete variable domain, with remaining parts taken from reference TRBV5-1 and TRBJ1-1, reads KAGVTQTPRYLIKTRGQQVTLSCSPISGHRSVSWYQQTPGQGLQFLFEYFSETQRNKGNFPGRFSGRQFSNSRSEMNVSTLELGDSALYLCASSLARTEMNTEAFFGQGTRLTVV.

This chain uses TRBV6-5 with TRBJ1-2; TRBD1 might be the D (5 bases). V lost 2 bases, J lost 9 bases, and 10 bases lay in between. From germline, CDR1 is MNHEY and CDR2 SVGAGI. This CDR3 has 12 residues. The CDR3 sequence: CASSYGGTSYTF. The CDR3 coding sequence is TGTGCCAGCAGTTACGGGGGGACGAGCTACACCTTC.

This clone is a singleton in its sample. This chain uses TRBV21-1 with TRBJ1-4. TRBV21-1 is shown as a pseudogene. The CDR3 sequence is 15 residues long. Here the CDR3 reads CASSKRREAGEKLFF. CDR3 DNA: TGTGCCAGCAGCAAACGCAGGGAGGCGGGGGAAAAACTGTTTTTT.

The chain employs TRBV27 and TRBJ1-1; D possibly corresponds to TRBD1 (5 bases). This CDR3 is 14 amino acids long. V was clipped by 6 bases and J by 3 bases, with 14 bases between them. Germline V gene data show CDR1 as MNHEY and CDR2 as SMNVEV (reference sequence). The CDR3 reads CASRIRGADTEAFF. The CDR3 DNA reads TGTGCCAGCAGGATCCGTGGGGCGGACACTGAAGCTTTCTTT.

This rearrangement joins TRBV19 to TRBJ1-1, with D possibly being TRBD1 (6 bases). The V end lost 6 bases, the J end lost 4 bases, and 15 bases lay between the germline ends. Germline V CDR1 and CDR2: LNHDA, SQIVND (reference sequence). The CDR3 is made up of 14 amino acids. The CDR3 DNA sequence: TGTGCCAGTAGCGCACAGGGCATCGGCACTGAAGCTTTCTTT. Translating it yields CASSAQGIGTEAFF.

The CDR3 region is CAISSSGAKETQYF. The CDR3 DNA is TGTGCCATATCTTCTAGCGGGGCCAAAGAGACCCAGTACTTC. This chain uses TRBV10-3 with TRBJ2-5; 9 bases map to TRBD2. The CDR3 is made up of 14 amino acids. Germline trimming cut 9 bases from V and 3 bases from J; bases unmatched to any gene: 8. The germline V gene encodes CDR1 ENHRY and CDR2 SYGVKD.

The chain joins TRBV24-1 to TRBJ2-7, with 7 bases fitting TRBD1. The CDR3 spans 16 residues. From germline, CDR1 is KGHDR and CDR2 SFDVKD. J lost 10 bases, V lost 3 bases, and 17 bases had no gene match. CDR3 sequence: CATSDPGTADSKIQYF. The CDR3 DNA sequence: TGTGCCACCAGTGATCCCGGGACAGCCGATAGCAAGATTCAGTACTTC.

The gene calls are TRBV9 and TRBJ1-1, with 8 bases identical to TRBD1. The trim removed 4 bases at V and 0 bases at J, leaving 11 bases unmatched. CDR1 SGDLS and CDR2 YYNGEE come from the germline V gene. The CDR3 totals 17 residues. The CDR3 protein is CASSSREQGGMNTEAFF. The DNA for the CDR3 is TGTGCCAGCAGCTCTCGGGAACAGGGGGGCATGAACACTGAAGCTTTCTTT.

The chain carries TRBV11-2 and TRBJ1-1; TRBD1 might be the D (6 bases). Looked up from germline, CDR1 is SGHAT and CDR2 is FQNNGV. CDR3 length: 15 residues. V lost 4 bases, J lost 3 bases, and 15 bases lay in between. The CDR3 here is CASSSSARGDTEAFF. In DNA, the CDR3 is TGTGCCAGCAGCTCCTCTGCCAGGGGCGACACTGAAGCTTTCTTT.

The chain combines TRBV4-2 with TRBJ2-7; 7 nucleotides align to TRBD1. Trimming took 0 bases from V and 0 from J; bases not matched to a gene: 2. Germline V gives CDR1 LGHNA, CDR2 YNFKEQ. The CDR3 covers 15 residues. The CDR3 reads CASSQDGDSSYEQYF. The CDR3 DNA follows: TGTGCCAGCAGCCAAGACGGGGACAGCTCCTACGAGCAGTACTTC.

V usage is TRBV16 and J usage is TRBJ1-1; no clear D. The CDR3 is 14 residues long. V was pared by 3 bases and J by 3 bases, with 11 bases between. The germline V gene has CDR1 KGHSY and CDR2 FQNENV. CDR3 in amino acids: CASSQYGGHTEAFF. The CDR3 DNA follows: TGTGCCAGCAGCCAGTACGGAGGGCACACTGAAGCTTTCTTT.

V and J are TRBV4-2 and TRBJ2-1; the D gene is possibly TRBD2 (6 bases). This CDR3 has 16 residues. Trimming cost V 0 bases and J 0 bases, with 9 bases left between them. Germline CDR1 is LGHNA and CDR2 is YNFKEQ. CDR3 loop: CASSQEAGSSYNEQFF. CDR3 bases: TGTGCCAGCAGCCAAGAGGCGGGGAGCTCCTACAATGAGCAGTTCTTC.